These 16 T cell receptor beta chains originate from one sample sequenced in a study of T cells after yellow fever vaccination. TCRdb analysed the 5' RACE reads with MiXCR anew, one entry per CDR3 protein. The data show approximately 150,000 distinct CDR3 sequences, 5.5% to 7.5% seen once. Sample: CD4+ T cells sorted from PBMCs, taken on the day of the first yellow fever vaccination. Receptor source: a man between 18 and 35 years old who received the YFV17D yellow fever vaccine.

This clonotype was detected a few times. V usage is TRBV4-3 and J usage is TRBJ2-5; no clear D gene. Germline assignment: CDR1 LGHNA and CDR2 YSLEER. V was clipped by 1 base and J by 5 bases, with 14 bases between them. The CDR3 consists of 15 residues. CDR3 bases: TGCGCCAGCAGCCAAGGGCCAGGCTTCGGGGAGACCCAGTACTTC. Amino acids: CASSQGPGFGETQYF.

This clonotype was found a few times. The chain has TRBV20-1 and TRBJ2-7, with D tentatively TRBD1 (6 bases). CDR1 is DFQATT and CDR2 is SNEGSKA in the germline V gene (reference sequence). The V gene lost 0 bases and the J gene lost 1 base, with 16 bases spanning the gap. This CDR3 has 16 amino acids. CDR3 region: CSARDRDRLFSYEQYF. The CDR3, as DNA: TGCAGTGCTAGAGATCGCGACAGGCTTTTTTCCTACGAGCAGTACTTC.

This clonotype was observed at least ten times. This rearrangement joins TRBV27 to TRBJ2-1; TRBD2 matches at 7 bases. V lost 0 bases and J lost 4; bases outside the gene matches: 0. In germline, CDR1 is MNHEY, CDR2 SMNVEV (reference sequence). The CDR3 sequence is 14 residues long. The CDR3 is CASSLSGGYNEQFF. DNA of the CDR3: TGTGCCAGCAGTTTATCCGGGGGGTACAATGAGCAGTTCTTC.

CDR3: CASSLSTSFNEQFF. In DNA form, the CDR3 reads TGCGCCAGCAGCTTATCGACATCATTCAATGAGCAGTTCTTC. The chain combines TRBV5-1 with TRBJ2-1; D uncertain. The germline V and J ends were trimmed by 2 bases and 6 bases, with 12 bases remaining between them. The CDR3 contains 14 residues. Germline V lookup: CDR1 SGHRS, CDR2 YFSETQ.

This clonotype was found many times. This sequence joins TRBV5-1 and TRBJ1-1, with TRBD1 identical over 8 bases. Germline V gene lookup returns CDR1 SGHRS and CDR2 YFSETQ. The J segment lost 4 bases and the V segment lost 0 bases, leaving 2 bases of the junction unmatched. This CDR3 has 14 residues. For the CDR3, the DNA is TGCGCCAGCAGCTTGGGGACAGGGACCACTGAAGCTTTCTTT. Amino acids: CASSLGTGTTEAFF.

This clonotype came up many times. The V and J genes are TRBV5-8 and TRBJ2-2; D may correspond to TRBD1 or TRBD2 (5 bases each). Trimming took off 3 bases at V and 4 bases at J, with 13 bases between the two ends. Germline assignment: CDR1 SGHTS and CDR2 YDEGEE. The CDR3 has 15 amino acids. CDR3: CASSSGTVGTGELFF. The CDR3 nucleotides are TGTGCCAGCAGCTCCGGGACGGTGGGCACCGGGGAGCTGTTTTTT.

This clonotype was recorded at least ten times. The chain recombines TRBV4-1 with TRBJ2-1, with TRBD2 matching over 9 bases. Unmatched junction bases numbered 3, after V lost 4 bases and J lost 5 bases. The CDR3 length is 14 residues. Germline-derived CDR1 and CDR2 are MGHRA and YSYEKL. CDR3 DNA: TGCGCCAGCAGCCTCCGGACTAGCGACAATGAGCAGTTCTTC. Its protein is CASSLRTSDNEQFF.

The chain couples TRBV6-5 to TRBJ1-1; D is possibly TRBD1 (6 bases). The germline V and J ends were trimmed by 6 bases and 1 base, with 15 bases remaining between them. CDR3 length equals 15 residues. Germline CDR1 is MNHEY and CDR2 is SVGAGI. CDR3: CASRYIRGANTEAFF. CDR3 nucleotides: TGTGCCAGCAGGTACATCAGGGGAGCGAACACTGAAGCTTTCTTT.

This clonotype was seen more than once but under ten times. CDR3 loop: CASSLDGLGIEQFF. The CDR3 DNA follows: TGTGCCAGCAGCTTAGACGGACTGGGGATTGAGCAGTTCTTC. The J gene is TRBJ2-1, the V gene TRBV7-9; D is perhaps TRBD2 (5 bases). V was trimmed by 1 base and J by 9 bases, leaving 13 bases between them. Germline V gene data show CDR1 as SEHNR and CDR2 as FQNEAQ (reference sequence). The CDR3 runs 14 residues.

The sample holds a few counts of this clonotype. This sequence joins TRBV5-1 and TRBJ1-1; 9 bases map to TRBD1. This CDR3 is built from 15 residues. V was pared by 6 bases and J by 1 base, with 7 bases of the junction left unmatched. Germline V gene lookup returns CDR1 SGHRS and CDR2 YFSETQ. The CDR3, as DNA: TGCGCCAGCACCGTACAGGGGGCGAGGAACACTGAAGCTTTCTTT. It encodes CASTVQGARNTEAFF.

With regard to this clonotype: At one of its ends the junction is not consistent with the germline gene, which may arise from a read error. The V and J genes are TRBV7-9 and TRBJ2-1; TRBD2 aligns across 8 bases. The CDR3 totals 17 residues. Germline CDR1 reads SEHNR; CDR2 reads FQNEAQ (reference sequence). The CDR3 nucleotides are TGTGCCATCAGCTTAGGGGGGCGGGGGGATGCCTACAATGAGCAGTTCTTC. The encoded protein is CAISLGGRGDAYNEQFF.

The sample holds many counts of this clonotype. V gene TRBV12-3 or TRBV12-4 combines with J gene TRBJ2-1; 8 nucleotides line up with TRBD2. The CDR3 consists of 16 residues. Unmatched junction bases numbered 10, after V lost 3 bases and J lost 6 bases. For the CDR3, the DNA is TGTGCCAGCAGTTTTGTCACGGGGGGGCGTCGCAATGAGCAGTTCTTC. It encodes CASSFVTGGRRNEQFF.

This clonotype showed up just a few times. The V gene is TRBV5-4, the J gene TRBJ2-1; the D is unclear. This CDR3 region has 11 residues. Trimming shortened V by 1 base and J by 8 bases, and 4 bases separated the two germline ends. Germline CDR1 SGHNT, CDR2 YYREEE (reference sequence). In DNA, the CDR3 is TGTGCCAGCAGCTTGATGGATGAGCAGTTCTTC. Residues: CASSLMDEQFF.

This clonotype was recorded at least ten times. The chain couples TRBV5-4 to TRBJ2-5, with 11 nucleotides matching TRBD2. The CDR3 runs to 15 residues. Trimming removed 4 bases from V and 3 bases from J; junction bases left unmatched: 5. Germline CDR1 and CDR2: SGHNT and YYREEE (reference sequence). CDR3 region: CASSPPGLAEETQYF. CDR3 DNA sequence: TGTGCCAGCAGCCCCCCGGGACTAGCGGAAGAGACCCAGTACTTC.

V and J are TRBV7-2 and TRBJ1-2; a possible D gene is TRBD1 (5 bases). This CDR3 is built from 13 residues. The V end lost 5 bases, the J end lost 7 bases, and 14 bases lay between the germline ends. Germline V CDR1 and CDR2: SGHTA, FQGNSA. Here the CDR3 DNA reads TGTGCCAGCAGCCCAGAAGGGGCCTCTGGCTACACCTTC. Residues: CASSPEGASGYTF.

This clonotype came up a few times. V usage is TRBV5-1 and J usage is TRBJ2-3; D unclear. The CDR3 contains 16 residues. Between the trimmed V and J ends, which lost 2 bases and 0 bases, there was a span of 13 bases. Germline V CDR1 and CDR2: SGHRS, YFSETQ. CDR3 loop: CASSLYPVASTDTQYF. CDR3 in DNA: TGCGCCAGCAGCTTATACCCCGTCGCTAGCACAGATACGCAGTATTTT.